The present T cell receptor beta chain was sequenced within a study of blood T cell dynamics during melanoma immunotherapy. This clone has just one count. The sample's time point: pre-treatment baseline. Data came from immunoSEQ multiplex PCR; TCRdb stores just in-frame clones and leaves some out. The sample consists of under 6,500 clones, around 90% of them appearing once. CDR3 length equals 13 residues. V was trimmed by 2 bases and J by 8 bases, leaving 15 bases between them. The germline V gene encodes CDR1 GTSNPN and CDR2 SVGIG (reference sequence). The rearrangement uses TRBV30 and TRBJ2-5; D is unresolved. The sample here was blood, taken from a patient treated with checkpoint blockade. This sequence originates from a human donor with melanoma. The CDR3 loop is CAWSSVAPGTQYF. The CDR3 DNA reads as TGTGCCTGGAGTTCGGTCGCCCCCGGAACCCAGTACTTC.